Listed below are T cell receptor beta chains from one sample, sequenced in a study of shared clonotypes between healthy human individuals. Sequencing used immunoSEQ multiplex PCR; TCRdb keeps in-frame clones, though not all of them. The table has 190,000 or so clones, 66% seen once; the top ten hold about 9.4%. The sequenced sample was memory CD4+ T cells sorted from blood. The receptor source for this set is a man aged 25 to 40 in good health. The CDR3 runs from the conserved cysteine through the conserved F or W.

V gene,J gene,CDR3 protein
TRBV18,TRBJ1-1,CASSRRQGEAFF
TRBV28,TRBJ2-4,CASGELAGGENIQYF
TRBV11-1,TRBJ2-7,CASSLSPRGGEQYF
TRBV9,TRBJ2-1,CASSLLAGGYNEQFF
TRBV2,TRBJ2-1,CASRRETNEQFF
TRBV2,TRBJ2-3,CAKSTDTQYF
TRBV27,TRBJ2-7,CASSLTPLAGGFSYEQYF
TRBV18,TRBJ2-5,CASSLAGGETQYF
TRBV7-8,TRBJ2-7,CASRLDRGVNLREQYF
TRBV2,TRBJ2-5,CASNGGRQETQYF
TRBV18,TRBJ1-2,CASSPRAGAYGYTF
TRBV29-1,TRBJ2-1,CSVAGSFESSDEQFF
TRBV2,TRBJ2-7,CASSVAGGVEQYF
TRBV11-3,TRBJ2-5,CASSPNKQETQYF
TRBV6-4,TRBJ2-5,CASSQDGQETQYF
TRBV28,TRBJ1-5,CASSTSNQPQHF
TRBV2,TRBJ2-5,CASSRGGGETQYF
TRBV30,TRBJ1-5,CAWRGAGSNQPQHF
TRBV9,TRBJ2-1,CASSVDQGALNEQFF
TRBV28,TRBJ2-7,CASSIPGQHRYEQYF
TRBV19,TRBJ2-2,CASGLWENTGELFF
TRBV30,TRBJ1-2,CAWSRVYGYTF
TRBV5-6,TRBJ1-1,CASSTNRGPGTEAFF
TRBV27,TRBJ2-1,CASSPNYNEQFF
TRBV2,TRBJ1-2,CASSEILIRVEGGGYTF
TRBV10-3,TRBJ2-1,CAISDLAGDRTYNEQFF
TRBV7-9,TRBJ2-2,CASRKDGNTGELFF
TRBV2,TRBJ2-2,CASSVRGLTGELFF
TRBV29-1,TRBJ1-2,CSVDSADGYTF
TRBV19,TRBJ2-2,CASLRGDTGELFF
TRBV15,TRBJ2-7,CATSRGGGRRQSYEQYF
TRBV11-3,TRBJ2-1,CASSFRTSEYNEQFF